The clone carrying this TCR beta chain was seen at least ten times. The antigen is undetermined. The sample originates from a study of identical twins. TCRdb used MiXCR to reprocess the 5' RACE reads, holding one entry per CDR3 protein. The data show about 890,000 distinct CDR3 sequences, about 12% seen once. Trimming shortened V by 2 bases and J by 0 bases, and 2 bases separated the two germline ends. The CDR3 is 12 amino acids. Germline CDR1 is SGHRS and CDR2 is YFSETQ. Study results and limitations: In cord blood, abundant beta clonotypes had fewer insertions; memory showed no trend. Sharing of beta out-of-frame sequences by twins showed a weaker excess.

In every case, the donor was a healthy Caucasian. This same sample was also part of a study on yellow fever vaccine responses in identical twins. From that second work: Twins reportedly had a vaccine T cell response that seemed partly convergent, partly personalized.

Sequenced input: PBMCs. The V and J genes are TRBV5-1 and TRBJ2-5, with no clear D. This clonotype was sampled from a young woman in good health. The CDR3 spells CASSFNQETQYF. CDR3 nucleotides: TGCGCCAGCAGCTTTAACCAAGAGACCCAGTACTTC.